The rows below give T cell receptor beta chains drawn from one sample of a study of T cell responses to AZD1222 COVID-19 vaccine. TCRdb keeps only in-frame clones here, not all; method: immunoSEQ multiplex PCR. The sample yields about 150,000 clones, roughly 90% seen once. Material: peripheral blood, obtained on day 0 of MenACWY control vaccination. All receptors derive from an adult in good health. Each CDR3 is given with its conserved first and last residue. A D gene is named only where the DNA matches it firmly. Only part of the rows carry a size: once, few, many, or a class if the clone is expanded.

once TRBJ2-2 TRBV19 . TGTGCCAGTAGTACGACAGAGAACACCGGGGAGCTGTTTTTT CASSTTENTGELFF
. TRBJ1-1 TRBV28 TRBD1 TGTGCCAGCAGTTCAAGGACAGGGGCCTATATGAACACTGAAGCTTTCTTT CASSSRTGAYMNTEAFF
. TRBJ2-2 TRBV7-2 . TGTGCCAGCAGCACCGGTTGGGACCGGGGACCGTCGGGCACCGGGGAGCTGTTTTTT CASSTGWDRGPSGTGELFF
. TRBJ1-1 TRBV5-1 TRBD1 TGCGCCAGCAGCTTGCTTCTACCCCAGGGGGCAGCGGAAGCTTTCTTT CASSLLLPQGAAEAFF
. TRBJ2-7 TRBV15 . TGTGCCACCAGCAGGTCGACAGAAGACTACGAGCAGTACTTC CATSRSTEDYEQYF
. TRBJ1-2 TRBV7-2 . TGTGCCAGCAGCCCGAGACCTGGGGCGGGTGGCTACACCTTC CASSPRPGAGGYTF
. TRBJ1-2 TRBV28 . TGTGCCAGCAGTGAGGACAGCTACTATGGCTACACCTTC CASSEDSYYGYTF
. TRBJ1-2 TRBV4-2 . TGTGCCAGCAGCCAAGATAACTATGGCTACACCTTC CASSQDNYGYTF
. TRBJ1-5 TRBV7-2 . TGTGCCAGCAGCCCTCACCCGCCGGCGGCCATAGCTTATCAGCCCCAGCATTTT CASSPHPPAAIAYQPQHF
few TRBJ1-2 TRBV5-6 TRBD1 TGTGCCAGCAGCTTAGATCGACAGGGTTTTGGCTACACCTTC CASSLDRQGFGYTF
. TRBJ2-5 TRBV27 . TGTGCCAGCAGTCGTACCCCAAACAGAGAAGAGACCCAGTACTTC CASSRTPNREETQYF
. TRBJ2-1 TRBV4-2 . TGTGCCAGCAGCCAAGAATCAGGTCAGGAGCAGTTCTTC CASSQESGQEQFF
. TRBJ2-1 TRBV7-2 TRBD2 TGTGCCAGCCGTCCCCCCGGGGGGGGCTCCTACAATGAGCAGTTCTTC CASRPPGGGSYNEQFF
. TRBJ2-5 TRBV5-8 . TGTGCCAGCAGCCGATGGCGAGAGACCCAGTACTTC CASSRWRETQYF
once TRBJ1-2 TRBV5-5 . TGTGCCAGCAGCGATCCTTCCCAGGGGAGCTATGGCTACACCTTC CASSDPSQGSYGYTF
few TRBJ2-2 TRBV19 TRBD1 TGTGCCAGTAGTTTGGGACAGGGGAACACCGGGGAGCTGTTTTTT CASSLGQGNTGELFF
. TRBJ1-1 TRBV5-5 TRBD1 TGTGCCAGCAGCCTCAGACAGGGAACGAACACTGAAGCTTTCTTT CASSLRQGTNTEAFF
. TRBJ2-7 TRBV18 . TGTGCCAGCTCACTCGACAGTTACGAGCAGTACTTC CASSLDSYEQYF
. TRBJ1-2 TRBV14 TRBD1 TGTGCCAGCAGCTATGACAGGGGGCGAGACTATGGCTACACCTTC CASSYDRGRDYGYTF
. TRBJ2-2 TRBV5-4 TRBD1 TGTGCCAGCAGCTCCAACAGGGGGCTGAACACCGGGGAGCTGTTTTTT CASSSNRGLNTGELFF
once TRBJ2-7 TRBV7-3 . TGTGCCAGCAGCCCCCCGGGGTCCTACGAGCAGTACTTC CASSPPGSYEQYF
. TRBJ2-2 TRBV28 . TGTGCCAGCAGGGCTATCCCCGGGGAGCTGTTTTTT CASRAIPGELFF
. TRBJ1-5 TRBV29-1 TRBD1 TGCAGCGTTGGCCAGGGGGGGGATCAGCCCCAGCATTTT CSVGQGGDQPQHF
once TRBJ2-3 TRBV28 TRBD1 TGTGCCAGCAGTTCCCCGGGACAGGGCAACACAGATACGCAGTATTTT CASSSPGQGNTDTQYF
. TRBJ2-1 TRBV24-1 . TGTGCCACCAGTGATGCAAGGGGGGAGAACTACAATGAGCAGTTCTTC CATSDARGENYNEQFF